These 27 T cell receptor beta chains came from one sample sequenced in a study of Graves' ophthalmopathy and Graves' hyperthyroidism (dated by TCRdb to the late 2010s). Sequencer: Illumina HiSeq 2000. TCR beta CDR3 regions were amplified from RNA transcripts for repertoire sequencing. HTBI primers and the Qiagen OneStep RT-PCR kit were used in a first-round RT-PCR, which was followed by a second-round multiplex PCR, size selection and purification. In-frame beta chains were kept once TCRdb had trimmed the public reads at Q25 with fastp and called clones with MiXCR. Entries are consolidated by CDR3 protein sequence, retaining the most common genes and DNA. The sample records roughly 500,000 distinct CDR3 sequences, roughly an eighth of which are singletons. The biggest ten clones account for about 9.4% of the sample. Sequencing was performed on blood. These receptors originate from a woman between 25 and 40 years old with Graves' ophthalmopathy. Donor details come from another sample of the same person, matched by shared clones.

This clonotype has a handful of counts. The CDR3 here is CASSLEGQDTIYF. The CDR3 nucleotides read TGTGCCAGCAGTTTAGAGGGGCAGGACACCATATATTTT. The chain combines TRBV12-3 or TRBV12-4 with TRBJ1-3; a possible D gene is TRBD1 (5 bases). V dropped 1 base and J dropped 8 bases, with 9 bases sitting between them. This CDR3 has 13 amino acids.

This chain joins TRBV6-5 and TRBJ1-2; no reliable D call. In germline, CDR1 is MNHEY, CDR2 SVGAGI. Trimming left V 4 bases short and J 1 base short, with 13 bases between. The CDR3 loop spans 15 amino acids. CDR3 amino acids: CASSLNAQLNYGYTF. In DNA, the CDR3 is TGTGCCAGCAGTTTAAACGCACAACTTAACTATGGCTACACCTTC.

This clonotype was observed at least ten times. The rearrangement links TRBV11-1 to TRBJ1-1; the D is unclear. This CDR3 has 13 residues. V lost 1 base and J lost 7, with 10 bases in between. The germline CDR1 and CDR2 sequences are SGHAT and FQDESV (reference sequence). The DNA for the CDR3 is TGTGCCAGCAGCTTAGGGTGGGGAGATGAAGCTTTCTTT. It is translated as CASSLGWGDEAFF.

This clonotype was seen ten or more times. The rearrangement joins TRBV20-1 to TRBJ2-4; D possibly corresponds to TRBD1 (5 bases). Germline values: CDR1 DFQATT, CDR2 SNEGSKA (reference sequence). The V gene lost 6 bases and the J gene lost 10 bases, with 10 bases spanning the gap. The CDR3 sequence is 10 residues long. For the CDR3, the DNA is TGCAGTGCGTTACAGGAGATTCAGTACTTC. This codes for CSALQEIQYF.

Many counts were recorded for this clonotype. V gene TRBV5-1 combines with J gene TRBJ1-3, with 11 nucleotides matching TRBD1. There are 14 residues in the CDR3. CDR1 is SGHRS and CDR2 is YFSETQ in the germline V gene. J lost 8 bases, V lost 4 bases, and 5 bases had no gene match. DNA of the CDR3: TGCGCCAGCAGCCCGGGACAGGGGGTATACACCATATATTTT. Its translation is CASSPGQGVYTIYF. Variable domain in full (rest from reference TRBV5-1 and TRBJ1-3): KAGVTQTPRYLIKTRGQQVTLSCSPISGHRSVSWYQQTPGQGLQFLFEYFSETQRNKGNFPGRFSGRQFSNSRSEMNVSTLELGDSALYLCASSPGQGVYTIYFGEGSWLTVV.

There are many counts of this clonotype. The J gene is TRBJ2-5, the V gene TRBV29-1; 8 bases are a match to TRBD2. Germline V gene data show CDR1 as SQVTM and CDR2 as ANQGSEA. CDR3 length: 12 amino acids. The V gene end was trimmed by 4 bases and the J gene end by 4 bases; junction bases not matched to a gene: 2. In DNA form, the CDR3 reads TGCAGCGTTGGAACTAGCGGAGAGACCCAGTACTTC. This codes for CSVGTSGETQYF.

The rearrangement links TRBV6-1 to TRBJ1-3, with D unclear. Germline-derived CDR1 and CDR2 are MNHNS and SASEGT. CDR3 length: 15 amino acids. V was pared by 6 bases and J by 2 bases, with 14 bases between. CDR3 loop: CASRIGLTTGNTIYF. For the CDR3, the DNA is TGTGCCAGCAGGATAGGGCTAACCACTGGAAACACCATATATTTT.

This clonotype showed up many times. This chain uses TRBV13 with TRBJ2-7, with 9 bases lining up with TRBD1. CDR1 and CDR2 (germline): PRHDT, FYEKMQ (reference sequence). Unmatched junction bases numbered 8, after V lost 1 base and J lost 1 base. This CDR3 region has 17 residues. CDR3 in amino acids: CASSLVDRDRVSYEQYF. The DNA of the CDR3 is TGTGCCAGCAGCTTAGTAGACCGGGACAGGGTGTCCTACGAGCAGTACTTC. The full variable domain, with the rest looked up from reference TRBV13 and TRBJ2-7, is AAGVIQSPRHLIKEKRETATLKCYPIPRHDTVYWYQQGPGQDPQFLISFYEKMQSDKGSIPDRFSAQQFSDYHSELNMSSLELGDSALYFCASSLVDRDRVSYEQYFGPGTRLTVT.

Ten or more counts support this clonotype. CDR3 region: CASSPGGLFYGYTF. CDR3 coding DNA: TGTGCCAGCAGCCCGGGGGGCCTATTTTATGGCTACACCTTC. The chain has TRBV27 and TRBJ1-2; a weak D match, TRBD1 (6 bases). CDR3 length equals 14 residues. Deletions cut 6 bases from V and 5 bases from J, with 16 bases between. The germline V gene encodes CDR1 MNHEY and CDR2 SMNVEV (reference sequence).

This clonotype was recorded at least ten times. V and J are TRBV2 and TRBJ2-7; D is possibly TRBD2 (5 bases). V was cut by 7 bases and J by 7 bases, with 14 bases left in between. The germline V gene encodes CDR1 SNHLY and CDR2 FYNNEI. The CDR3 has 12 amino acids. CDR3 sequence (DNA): TGTGCCAGCAACGGCGGTTGGGAGGAGCAGTACTTC. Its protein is CASNGGWEEQYF.

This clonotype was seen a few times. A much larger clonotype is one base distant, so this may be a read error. CDR3 sequence reads: CASSYSGGAYNSHLHF. The CDR3 DNA sequence: TGTGCCAGCAGTTACTCAGGGGGTGCCTATAATTCACACCTCCACTTT. The rearrangement joins TRBV6-5 to TRBJ1-6, with TRBD1 as a possible D gene (6 bases). The CDR3 has 16 residues. The germline gives CDR1 MNHEY, CDR2 SVGAGI.

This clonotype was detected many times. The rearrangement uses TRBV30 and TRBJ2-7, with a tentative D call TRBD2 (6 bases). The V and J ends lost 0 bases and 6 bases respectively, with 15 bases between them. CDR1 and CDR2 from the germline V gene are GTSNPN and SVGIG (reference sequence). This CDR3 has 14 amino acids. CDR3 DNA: TGTGCCTGGAGTGTAGGTCTAGCGTTCGGCGAGCAGTACTTC. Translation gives CAWSVGLAFGEQYF.

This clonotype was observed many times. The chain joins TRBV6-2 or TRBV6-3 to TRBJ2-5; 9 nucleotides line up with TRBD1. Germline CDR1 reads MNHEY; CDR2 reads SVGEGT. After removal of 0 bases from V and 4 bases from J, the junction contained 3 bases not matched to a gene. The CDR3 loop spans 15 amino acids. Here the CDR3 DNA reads TGTGCCAGCAGTTACTCGACAGGGGGAAGAGAGACCCAGTACTTC. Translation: CASSYSTGGRETQYF.

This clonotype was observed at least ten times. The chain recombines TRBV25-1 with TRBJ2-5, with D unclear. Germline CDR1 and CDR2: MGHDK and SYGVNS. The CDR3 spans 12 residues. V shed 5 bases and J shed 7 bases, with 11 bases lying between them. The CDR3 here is CASSLNEVTQYF. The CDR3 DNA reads TGTGCCAGCAGTTTAAATGAGGTGACCCAGTACTTC.

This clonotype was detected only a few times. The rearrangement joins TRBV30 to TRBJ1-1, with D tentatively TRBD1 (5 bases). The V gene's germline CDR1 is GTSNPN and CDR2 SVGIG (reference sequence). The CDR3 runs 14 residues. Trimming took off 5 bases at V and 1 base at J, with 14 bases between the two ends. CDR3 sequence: CAWDWTTGNTEAFF. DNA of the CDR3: TGTGCCTGGGATTGGACAACAGGGAACACTGAAGCTTTCTTT.

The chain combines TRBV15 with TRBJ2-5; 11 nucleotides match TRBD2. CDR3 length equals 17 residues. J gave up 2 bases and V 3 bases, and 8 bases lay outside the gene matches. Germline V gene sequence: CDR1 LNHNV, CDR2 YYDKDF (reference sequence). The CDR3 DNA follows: TGTGCCACCAGCAGCTTTGGGACTAGCGGAGTTCAAGAGACCCAGTACTTC. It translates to CATSSFGTSGVQETQYF. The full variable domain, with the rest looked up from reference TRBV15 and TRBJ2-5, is DAMVIQNPRYQVTQFGKPVTLSCSQTLNHNVMYWYQQKSSQAPKLLFHYYDKDFNNEADTPDNFQSRRPNTSFCFLDIRSPGLGDTAMYLCATSSFGTSGVQETQYFGPGTRLLVL.

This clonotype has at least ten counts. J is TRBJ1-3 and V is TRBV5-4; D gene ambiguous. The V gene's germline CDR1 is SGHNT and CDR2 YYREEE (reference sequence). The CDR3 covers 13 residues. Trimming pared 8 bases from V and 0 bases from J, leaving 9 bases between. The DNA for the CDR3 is TGTGCCAGTGGACGGTTCTCTGGAAACACCATATATTTT. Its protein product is CASGRFSGNTIYF. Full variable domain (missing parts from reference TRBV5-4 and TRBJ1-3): ETGVTQSPTHLIKTRGQQVTLRCSSQSGHNTVSWYQQALGQGPQFIFQYYREEENGRGNFPPRFSGLQFPNYSSELNVNALELDDSALYLCASGRFSGNTIYFGEGSWLTVV.

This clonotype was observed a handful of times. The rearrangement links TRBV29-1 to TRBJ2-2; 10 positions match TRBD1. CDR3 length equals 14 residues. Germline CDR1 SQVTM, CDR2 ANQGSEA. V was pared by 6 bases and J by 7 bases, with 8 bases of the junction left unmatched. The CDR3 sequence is CSVDDRGRGGELFF. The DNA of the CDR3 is TGCAGCGTCGACGACAGGGGGCGCGGCGGGGAGCTGTTTTTT.

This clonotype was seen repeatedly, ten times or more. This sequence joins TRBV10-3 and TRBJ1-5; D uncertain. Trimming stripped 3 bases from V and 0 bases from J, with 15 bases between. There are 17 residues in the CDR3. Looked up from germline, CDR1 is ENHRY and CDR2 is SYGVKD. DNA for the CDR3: TGTGCCATCAGTGAAGGATGGGGTGAATCTAGCAATCAGCCCCAGCATTTT. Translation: CAISEGWGESSNQPQHF.

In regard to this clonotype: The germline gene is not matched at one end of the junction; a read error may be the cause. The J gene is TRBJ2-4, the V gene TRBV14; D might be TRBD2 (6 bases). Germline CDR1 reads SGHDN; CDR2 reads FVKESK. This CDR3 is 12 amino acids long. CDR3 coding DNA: TGTGCCAGCAGCCAAGCCGGAGGGCAGGTACACTTC. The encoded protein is CASSQAGGQVHF.

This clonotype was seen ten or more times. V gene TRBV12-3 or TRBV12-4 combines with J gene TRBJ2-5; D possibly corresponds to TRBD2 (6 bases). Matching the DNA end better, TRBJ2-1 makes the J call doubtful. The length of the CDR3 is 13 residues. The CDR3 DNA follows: TGTGCCAGCAGTCCGGGGGATATAGTGGGTCAGTTCTTC. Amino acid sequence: CASSPGDIVGQFF.

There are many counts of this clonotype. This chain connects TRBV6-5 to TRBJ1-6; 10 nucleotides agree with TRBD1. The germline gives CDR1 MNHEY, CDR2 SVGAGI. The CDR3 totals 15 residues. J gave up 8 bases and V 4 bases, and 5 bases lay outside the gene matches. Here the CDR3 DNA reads TGTGCCAGCAGTTTGGGACAGGGGACTGATTCACCCCTCCACTTT. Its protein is CASSLGQGTDSPLHF.

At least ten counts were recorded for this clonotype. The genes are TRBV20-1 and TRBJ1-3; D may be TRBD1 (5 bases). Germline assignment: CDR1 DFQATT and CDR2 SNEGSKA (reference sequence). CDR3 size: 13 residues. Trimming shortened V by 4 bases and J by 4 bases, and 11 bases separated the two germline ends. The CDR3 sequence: CSAKTAAGNTIYF. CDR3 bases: TGCAGTGCTAAGACAGCCGCGGGAAACACCATATATTTT.

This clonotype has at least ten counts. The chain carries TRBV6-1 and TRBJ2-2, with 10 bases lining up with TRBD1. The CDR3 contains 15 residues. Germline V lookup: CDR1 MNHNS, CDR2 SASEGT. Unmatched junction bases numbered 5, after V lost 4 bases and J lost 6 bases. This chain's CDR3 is CASSGDRGRPGELFF. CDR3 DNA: TGTGCCAGCAGTGGTGACAGGGGGCGCCCCGGGGAGCTGTTTTTT.

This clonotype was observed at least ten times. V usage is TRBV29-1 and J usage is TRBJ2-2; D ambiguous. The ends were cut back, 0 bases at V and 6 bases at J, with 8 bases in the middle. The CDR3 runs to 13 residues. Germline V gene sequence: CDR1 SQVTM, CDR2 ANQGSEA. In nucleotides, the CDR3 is TGCAGCGTTGAAGAAGCGATAGCCGGGGAGCTGTTTTTT. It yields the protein CSVEEAIAGELFF.

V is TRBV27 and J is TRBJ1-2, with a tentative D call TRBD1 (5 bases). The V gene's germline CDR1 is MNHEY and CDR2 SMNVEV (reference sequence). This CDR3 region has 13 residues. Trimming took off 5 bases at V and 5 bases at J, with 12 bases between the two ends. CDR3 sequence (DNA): TGTGCCAGCAGTAGGGGACCCGGGTATGGCTACACCTTC. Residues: CASSRGPGYGYTF.

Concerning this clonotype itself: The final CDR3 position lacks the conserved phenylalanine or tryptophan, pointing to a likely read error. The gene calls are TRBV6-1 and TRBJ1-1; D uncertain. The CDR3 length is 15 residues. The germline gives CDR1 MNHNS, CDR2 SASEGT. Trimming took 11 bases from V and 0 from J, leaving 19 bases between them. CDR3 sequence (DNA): TGTGCCGCGGGGAGGATTTCCACTCTGAACACTGAAGCTTTCTGT. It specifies CAAGRISTLNTEAFC.